The sequence of this T cell receptor beta chain was determined in a study of shared clonotypes between healthy human individuals. Comments on this clone: Its antigen is still unknown.

Study-wide points: Blood was the only sampled material, and tissue repertoires likely differ.

V dropped 3 bases and J dropped 4; count of bases not matched to a gene: 8. This CDR3 is 16 amino acids long. The germline V gene encodes CDR1 SGHNT and CDR2 YENEEA. Assay: immunoSEQ multiplex PCR; the TCRdb copy retains only in-frame clones and omits some. The sample lists approximately 1.5 million clones; around 98% were seen once. The chain uses TRBV11-3 and TRBJ2-2; the match to TRBD2 covers 7 bases. Sequenced material: naive CD4+ T cells sorted from blood. The subset: CD45RA+ positively selected. The source is a man aged 25 to 45 in good health. This CDR3 reads CASSLSKGGSTGELFF. The CDR3 bases are TGTGCCAGCAGCTTGAGCAAGGGAGGGAGCACCGGGGAGCTGTTTTTT. Looking up the rest from reference TRBV11-3 and TRBJ2-2 gives the full variable domain: EAGVVQSPRYKIIEKKQPVAFWCNPISGHNTLYWYLQNLGQGPELLIRYENEEAVDDSQLPKDRFSAERLKGVDSTLKIQPAELGDSAVYLCASSLSKGGSTGELFFGEGSRLTVL.